The 20 T cell receptor beta chains listed next were all sequenced from one sample in a study of blood T cells in healthy people across ages (dated by TCRdb to about 2015). Library prep was done by 5' RACE. Sequencing used an Illumina HiSeq 2500. The second PCR ran for about 7 to 11 cycles and used a J-beta primer mix along with a sample-barcoded 5' primer. Clones were called with MiXCR by TCRdb after fastp trimmed the public reads at Q25, and only in-frame beta chains were retained. Every CDR3 protein is listed once, alongside the most common genes and DNA of its rows. Here the sample has 750,000 to 1,000,000 distinct CDR3 sequences; almost 30% occur a single time. About a tenth of the sample is taken by the ten largest. This sample was shared with a second study, whose subject was T cells of mothers and their children.

Input material: blood. The receptors were gathered from a woman in her 40s in good health.

This clonotype was observed a handful of times. The chain has TRBV20-1 and TRBJ2-5, with D tentatively TRBD2 (6 bases). The germline CDR1 and CDR2 sequences are DFQATT and SNEGSKA (reference sequence). The CDR3 is 14 amino acids. The V and J ends lost 6 bases and 1 base respectively, with 15 bases between them. CDR3 nucleotides: TGCAGTGCGCCTCCTCGGGGGTTCCAAGAGACCCAGTACTTC. Its translation is CSAPPRGFQETQYF.

V is TRBV28 and J is TRBJ1-4, with a possible D match to TRBD1 (6 bases). The ends were cut back, 4 bases at V and 6 bases at J, with 9 bases in the middle. Germline CDR1 and CDR2: MDHEN and SYDVKM. This CDR3 has 13 amino acids. The CDR3 region is CASSWGADEKLFF. CDR3 in DNA: TGTGCCAGCAGTTGGGGGGCGGATGAAAAACTGTTTTTT.

V gene TRBV6-2 or TRBV6-3 combines with J gene TRBJ2-5; D remains ambiguous. CDR1 and CDR2 from the germline V gene are MNHEY and SVGEGT. Deletions cut 0 bases from V and 7 bases from J, with 18 bases between. The length of the CDR3 is 16 residues. The CDR3 spells CASSYSITAKFGTQYF. DNA of the CDR3: TGTGCCAGCAGTTACTCGATCACAGCGAAGTTCGGGACCCAGTACTTC.

This clonotype was seen a single time. This chain connects TRBV29-1 to TRBJ2-2; D may be TRBD2 (6 bases). Per the germline V gene, CDR1 is SQVTM and CDR2 is ANQGSEA. CDR3 length: 14 residues. Trimming removed 3 bases at V and 6 bases at J, with 14 bases between. The CDR3 protein is CSVDLSGGPGELFF. CDR3 DNA: TGCAGCGTTGATTTATCCGGGGGACCCGGGGAGCTGTTTTTT.

This clonotype was seen at least ten times. The rearrangement joins TRBV5-1 to TRBJ2-6, with D hard to call. Trimming cost V 4 bases and J 0 bases, with 11 bases left between them. CDR3 size: 16 residues. From germline, CDR1 is SGHRS and CDR2 YFSETQ. The CDR3 loop is CASSLGVYSGANVLTF. The CDR3 DNA reads as TGCGCCAGCAGCCTTGGAGTGTACTCTGGGGCCAACGTCCTGACTTTC.

Remarks on this clonotype: At one of its ends the junction is not consistent with the germline gene, which may arise from a read error. The CDR3 DNA reads as TGTGCCAGCAGGAATGAACAGGGAATCCACTTT. It is translated as CASRNEQGIHF. This chain uses TRBV6-1 with TRBJ1-1; TRBD1 might be the D (6 bases). CDR1 and CDR2 from the germline V gene are MNHNS and SASEGT. There are 11 residues in the CDR3.

The chain uses TRBV18 and TRBJ1-5; 7 positions match TRBD1. The CDR3 is 15 amino acids. V shed 6 bases and J 1 base; nucleotides not matched to a gene: 6. Looked up from germline, CDR1 is KGHSH and CDR2 is LQKENI. The CDR3 here is CASSTGSGSNQPQHF. CDR3 DNA sequence: TGTGCCAGCTCGACAGGGAGCGGAAGCAATCAGCCCCAGCATTTT.

The table lists this clonotype with many counts. The V gene is TRBV3-1, the J gene TRBJ2-7; D is unclear. Trimming cost V 3 bases and J 3 bases, with 9 bases left between them. Germline V gene sequence: CDR1 LGHDT, CDR2 YNNKEL (reference sequence). The CDR3 extends over 13 amino acids. For the CDR3, the DNA is TGTGCCAGCAGCCAGGCAAACGGCTACGAGCAGTACTTC. Translating gives CASSQANGYEQYF.

There are a few counts of this clonotype. The genes are TRBV7-9 and TRBJ1-2; a weak D match, TRBD1 (5 bases). The CDR3 sequence is 15 residues long. Germline CDR1 SEHNR, CDR2 FQNEAQ (reference sequence). Trimming shortened V by 5 bases and J by 5 bases, and 18 bases separated the two germline ends. As DNA, the CDR3 is TGTGCCAGCAGCCCCACCTTCGACAGCATTTATGGCTACACCTTC. It yields the protein CASSPTFDSIYGYTF.

This rearrangement joins TRBV9 to TRBJ2-5; D may be TRBD2 (5 bases). Trimming stripped 6 bases from V and 2 bases from J, with 11 bases between. The CDR3 totals 13 residues. CDR1 is SGDLS and CDR2 is YYNGEE in the germline V gene. The CDR3 here is CASTSDFQETQYF. The CDR3 DNA sequence: TGTGCCAGCACCTCGGACTTTCAAGAGACCCAGTACTTC.

The chain joins TRBV7-2 to TRBJ2-5, with 10 bases aligning to TRBD2. The J call may not be correct, given that the DNA end is closer to TRBJ2-7. CDR1 is SGHTA, CDR2 FQGNSA, per germline. The CDR3 consists of 15 residues. The CDR3 nucleotides read TGTGCCAGCACCTGGGGGCTAGCGGGAGCGCTCGAGCAGTACTTC. This sequence encodes CASTWGLAGALEQYF.

This rearrangement joins TRBV25-1 to TRBJ2-7; tentatively, D is TRBD2 (6 bases). Germline CDR1 is MGHDK and CDR2 is SYGVNS. V was shortened by 3 bases and J by 0 bases, with 15 bases between the two germline ends. The CDR3 extends over 16 amino acids. The CDR3 nucleotides read TGTGCCAGCAGTGATGGAGCTAGCGTAAACTCCTACGAGCAGTACTTC. Its translation: CASSDGASVNSYEQYF.

This sequence joins TRBV4-3 and TRBJ2-3; possibly TRBD2 for D (5 bases). Trimming pared 8 bases from V and 3 bases from J, leaving 27 bases between. This CDR3 has 18 residues. CDR1 is LGHNA and CDR2 is YSLEER in the germline V gene. The CDR3 coding sequence is TGCGCCAGCTCCCAGATGTATGCGAGGGCTGCCCCGACAGATACGCAGTATTTT. Its translation: CASSQMYARAAPTDTQYF.

This clonotype was recorded at least ten times. The genes are TRBV7-2 and TRBJ1-2, with a weak D call TRBD1 (6 bases). The CDR3 length is 16 residues. V was trimmed by 2 bases and J by 3 bases, leaving 16 bases between them. Germline lookup yields CDR1 SGHTA and CDR2 FQGNSA. The chain's CDR3 is CASSLRAGGADYGYTF. The CDR3 nucleotides read TGTGCCAGCAGCTTAAGGGCCGGGGGGGCGGACTATGGCTACACCTTC.

This clonotype was counted a few times. The V call is TRBV20-1, the J call TRBJ1-5; tentative D call: TRBD1 (6 bases). The CDR3 covers 15 residues. Trimming pared 6 bases from V and 4 bases from J, leaving 19 bases between. Germline V gene data show CDR1 as DFQATT and CDR2 as SNEGSKA (reference sequence). CDR3 amino acids: CSARSGQGWNQPQHF. The CDR3 nucleotides are TGCAGTGCCCGCAGCGGGCAGGGGTGGAATCAGCCCCAGCATTTT.

To note about this clonotype: This sequence may be a read error, since a much larger clone differs from it by one base. This is likely a read error, given that the CDR3 carries no conserved phenylalanine or tryptophan at its end. The chain uses TRBV10-3 and TRBJ1-2; no reliable D call. Germline assignment: CDR1 ENHRY and CDR2 SYGVKD. This CDR3 has 14 residues. Trimming left V 4 bases short and J 0 bases short, with 9 bases between. CDR3: CAISVDGPNYGYTV. In DNA form, the CDR3 reads TGTGCCATCAGTGTGGACGGACCTAACTATGGCTACACCGTC.

The V call is TRBV7-2, the J call TRBJ1-4; no firm D call. V lost 5 bases and J 3 bases, leaving 13 bases between the germline ends. The CDR3 contains 15 residues. CDR1 and CDR2 from the germline V gene are SGHTA and FQGNSA. The chain's CDR3 is CASSRSVGSNEKLFF. The CDR3 region has the DNA TGTGCCAGCAGCCGTAGTGTGGGATCTAATGAAAAACTGTTTTTT.

This clonotype has only a few counts. The genes are TRBV12-3 or TRBV12-4 and TRBJ2-7; 8 nucleotides line up with TRBD1. Trimming removed 0 bases from V and 4 bases from J; junction bases left unmatched: 8. There are 16 residues in the CDR3. In DNA, the CDR3 is TGTGCCAGCAGTTTAGCGGGGGGCAGGGGGCCGTACGAGCAGTACTTC. This translates into CASSLAGGRGPYEQYF.

This chain uses TRBV7-3 with TRBJ2-1; 8 nucleotides line up with TRBD1. The CDR3 consists of 16 residues. Germline V gene lookup returns CDR1 SGHTA and CDR2 FQGTGA. J gave up 2 bases and V 5 bases, and 8 bases lay outside the gene matches. CDR3 coding DNA: TGTGCCAGCAGCCCCCTGACAGGGGTTACCTACAATGAGCAGTTCTTC. This sequence encodes CASSPLTGVTYNEQFF.

This clonotype has at least ten counts. The chain has TRBV27 and TRBJ2-7; D is perhaps TRBD1 (6 bases). V lost 5 bases, J lost 7 bases, and 12 bases lay in between. The germline V gene encodes CDR1 MNHEY and CDR2 SMNVEV (reference sequence). The CDR3 extends over 12 amino acids. The CDR3 DNA reads TGTGCCAGCAGTCCGGGACATAGGGAGCAGTACTTC. The encoded protein is CASSPGHREQYF.